These T cell receptor beta chains were read from a single sample in a study of blood T cell repertoires in COVID-19. Produced via immunoSEQ multiplex PCR; TCRdb's table is partial and in-frame only. Seen here are under 250,000 clones, roughly 84% observed once, and the top ten hold roughly an eighth. Input material: peripheral blood. Receptor source: a human donor in a cohort sampled during active COVID-19. The CDR3 runs from the conserved cysteine through the conserved F or W. Fields, in order: clone size, J gene, CDR3 length, V gene, D gene, CDR3 DNA, CDR3 protein. A D gene is named only where the DNA matches it firmly. The listing skips clone size in some rows; elsewhere it reads once, few, many or a size class.

abundance: -
j_gene: TRBJ1-5
len: 15
v_gene: TRBV19
d_gene: -
CDR3nt: TGTGCCAGTAGTATTCAGGGGCTGTCCCATCAGCCCCAGCATTTT
CDR3aa: CASSIQGLSHQPQHF

abundance: few
j_gene: TRBJ1-2
len: 14
v_gene: TRBV30
d_gene: -
CDR3nt: TGTGCCTGGAGTGTACTTGAGGGTAACTATGGCTACACCTTC
CDR3aa: CAWSVLEGNYGYTF

abundance: -
j_gene: TRBJ1-4
len: 18
v_gene: TRBV28
d_gene: -
CDR3nt: TGTGCCAGCAGTTTATTCCGGGACAACCTTTCAACTAATGAAAAACTGTTTTTT
CDR3aa: CASSLFRDNLSTNEKLFF

abundance: once
j_gene: TRBJ2-7
len: 19
v_gene: TRBV7-8
d_gene: TRBD2
CDR3nt: TGTGCCAGCAGCTTTGTGGGGGGACCTAGCGGGGGTCCTCCCTACGAGCAGTACTTC
CDR3aa: CASSFVGGPSGGPPYEQYF

abundance: -
j_gene: TRBJ1-5
len: 13
v_gene: TRBV5-1
d_gene: TRBD1
CDR3nt: TGCGCCAGCAGCAACAGGGGGAGTCAGCCCCAGCATTTT
CDR3aa: CASSNRGSQPQHF

abundance: once
j_gene: TRBJ2-4
len: 15
v_gene: TRBV28
d_gene: -
CDR3nt: TGTGCCAGCAGTTTAGGAACTAGCAGAGAGTACATTCAGTACTTC
CDR3aa: CASSLGTSREYIQYF

abundance: few
j_gene: TRBJ2-7
len: 15
v_gene: TRBV13
d_gene: TRBD1
CDR3nt: TGTGCCAGCAGCTTAGGCGGGACAGCGAAGTACGAGCAGTACTTC
CDR3aa: CASSLGGTAKYEQYF

abundance: once
j_gene: TRBJ2-7
len: 17
v_gene: TRBV7-8
d_gene: -
CDR3nt: TGTGCCAGCAGCTTATCCGACTTTCCAGCAGAGACCTACGAGCAGTACTTC
CDR3aa: CASSLSDFPAETYEQYF

abundance: -
j_gene: TRBJ1-2
len: 15
v_gene: TRBV7-2
d_gene: -
CDR3nt: TGTGCCAGCAGCTTAGGGGCCAGGGCGTTAGATGGCTACACCTTC
CDR3aa: CASSLGARALDGYTF

abundance: -
j_gene: TRBJ1-4
len: 14
v_gene: TRBV7-6
d_gene: -
CDR3nt: TGTGCCAGCAGCCCCGCCGCAGGGGACGAAAAACTGTTTTTT
CDR3aa: CASSPAAGDEKLFF

abundance: -
j_gene: TRBJ1-4
len: 19
v_gene: TRBV4-1
d_gene: TRBD1
CDR3nt: TGCGCCAGCAGCCAGCCACAGGGGGCCTTTTTTGCAACTAATGAAAAACTGTTTTTT
CDR3aa: CASSQPQGAFFATNEKLFF

abundance: -
j_gene: TRBJ2-7
len: 16
v_gene: TRBV5-1
d_gene: TRBD2
CDR3nt: TGCGCCAGCAGCTTGGCTGAGGGACTAGCGTTGGACGAGCAGTACTTC
CDR3aa: CASSLAEGLALDEQYF

abundance: few
j_gene: TRBJ2-7
len: 15
v_gene: TRBV28
d_gene: -
CDR3nt: TGTGCCAGCAGTTTGGAGGGACTTCCCCCCTACGAGCAGTACTTC
CDR3aa: CASSLEGLPPYEQYF

abundance: -
j_gene: TRBJ2-5
len: 13
v_gene: TRBV27
d_gene: -
CDR3nt: TGTGCCAGCAGTCCTAACTTTTGGGAGACCCAGTACTTC
CDR3aa: CASSPNFWETQYF

abundance: -
j_gene: TRBJ1-6
len: 15
v_gene: TRBV6-5
d_gene: -
CDR3nt: TGTGCCAGCATGGAGGACTTACTATATAATTCACCCCTCCACTTT
CDR3aa: CASMEDLLYNSPLHF

abundance: many
j_gene: TRBJ2-1
len: 15
v_gene: TRBV27
d_gene: TRBD2
CDR3nt: TGTGCCAGCAGCACACTAGCGGGGGGGTACAATGAGCAGTTCTTC
CDR3aa: CASSTLAGGYNEQFF

abundance: once
j_gene: TRBJ2-2
len: 16
v_gene: TRBV4-2
d_gene: -
CDR3nt: TGTGCCAGCAGCCAAGATACTAGCAAGAACACCGGGGAGCTGTTTTTT
CDR3aa: CASSQDTSKNTGELFF

abundance: -
j_gene: TRBJ2-7
len: 14
v_gene: TRBV28
d_gene: -
CDR3nt: TGTGCCAGCAGTCATACCGGGACATCCTACGAGCAGTACTTC
CDR3aa: CASSHTGTSYEQYF

abundance: -
j_gene: TRBJ1-1
len: 14
v_gene: TRBV2
d_gene: -
CDR3nt: TGTGCCAGCAGGCAGGACACCGGGAACACTGAAGCTTTCTTT
CDR3aa: CASRQDTGNTEAFF

abundance: once
j_gene: TRBJ1-2
len: 11
v_gene: TRBV20-1
d_gene: -
CDR3nt: TGCAGTTCGGGGATTAACTATGGCTACACCTTC
CDR3aa: CSSGINYGYTF

abundance: -
j_gene: TRBJ2-5
len: 11
v_gene: TRBV6-4
d_gene: -
CDR3nt: TGTGCCAGCAGTGGTAAAGAGACCCAGTACTTC
CDR3aa: CASSGKETQYF

abundance: -
j_gene: TRBJ2-5
len: 16
v_gene: TRBV5-1
d_gene: TRBD2
CDR3nt: TGCGCCAGCAGCCCCGAGGGGACTAGCGGGCTAGAGACCCAGTACTTC
CDR3aa: CASSPEGTSGLETQYF

abundance: -
j_gene: TRBJ2-4
len: 16
v_gene: TRBV28
d_gene: -
CDR3nt: TGTGCCAGCAGTCCTACCTCGTTTGCAGCCAAAAACATTCAGTACTTC
CDR3aa: CASSPTSFAAKNIQYF

abundance: -
j_gene: TRBJ2-7
len: 15
v_gene: TRBV7-9
d_gene: TRBD1
CDR3nt: TGTGCCAGCAGCCCGCCCGGACAGGGAGACTACGAGCAGTACTTC
CDR3aa: CASSPPGQGDYEQYF

abundance: -
j_gene: TRBJ1-2
len: 13
v_gene: TRBV29-1
d_gene: TRBD1
CDR3nt: TGCAGCGTTGATACAGGGGACCCCTATGGCTACACCTTC
CDR3aa: CSVDTGDPYGYTF

abundance: -
j_gene: TRBJ1-5
len: 14
v_gene: TRBV28
d_gene: -
CDR3nt: TGTGCCAGCAGTTCCCGACAGTTCAATCAGCCCCAGCATTTT
CDR3aa: CASSSRQFNQPQHF

abundance: -
j_gene: TRBJ1-2
len: 15
v_gene: TRBV24-1
d_gene: TRBD1
CDR3nt: TGTGCCACCAGTGACCCGGGACAGGGTAACTATGGCTACACCTTC
CDR3aa: CATSDPGQGNYGYTF

abundance: -
j_gene: TRBJ2-3
len: 17
v_gene: TRBV4-1
d_gene: -
CDR3nt: TGCGCCAGCAGCCAAACGAGTCAGGGGACGGGTACAGATACGCAGTATTTT
CDR3aa: CASSQTSQGTGTDTQYF

abundance: -
j_gene: TRBJ2-2
len: 16
v_gene: TRBV25-1
d_gene: -
CDR3nt: TGTGCCAGCAAAGCTTTCACGAAGGGGCACACCGGGGAGCTGTTTTTT
CDR3aa: CASKAFTKGHTGELFF

abundance: -
j_gene: TRBJ2-5
len: 16
v_gene: TRBV27
d_gene: TRBD1
CDR3nt: TGTGCCAGCAGCCCCCAGGGACAGGGGGCTCGAGAGACCCAGTACTTC
CDR3aa: CASSPQGQGARETQYF

abundance: -
j_gene: TRBJ1-1
len: 13
v_gene: TRBV29-1
d_gene: TRBD1
CDR3nt: TGCAGCGCTGGGACAGGAAGTGACACTGAAGCTTTCTTT
CDR3aa: CSAGTGSDTEAFF

abundance: few
j_gene: TRBJ2-1
len: 15
v_gene: TRBV7-9
d_gene: -
CDR3nt: TGTGCCAGCAGCACCGGGATGGCGAGGTTTGGAGAGCAGTTCTTC
CDR3aa: CASSTGMARFGEQFF

abundance: -
j_gene: TRBJ2-4
len: 14
v_gene: TRBV5-6
d_gene: TRBD1
CDR3nt: TGTGCCAGCAGTCTACAGGGGGCGCAAAACATTCAGTACTTC
CDR3aa: CASSLQGAQNIQYF

abundance: -
j_gene: TRBJ2-6
len: 16
v_gene: TRBV28
d_gene: -
CDR3nt: TGTGCCAGTCTTGGCAGGGGACCCACTGGGGCCAACGTCCTGACTTTC
CDR3aa: CASLGRGPTGANVLTF

abundance: -
j_gene: TRBJ1-1
len: 15
v_gene: TRBV14
d_gene: -
CDR3nt: TGTGCCAGCAGCCAACGACAGGCGTTGAACACTGAAGCTTTCTTT
CDR3aa: CASSQRQALNTEAFF

abundance: -
j_gene: TRBJ2-7
len: 13
v_gene: TRBV10-3
d_gene: -
CDR3nt: TGTGCCATCAAATGGGGGGATGGGTACGAGCAGTACTTC
CDR3aa: CAIKWGDGYEQYF

abundance: -
j_gene: TRBJ2-7
len: 14
v_gene: TRBV7-9
d_gene: TRBD1
CDR3nt: TGTGCCAGCAGCTTCCGACAGGGATCCTACGAGCAGTACTTC
CDR3aa: CASSFRQGSYEQYF

abundance: -
j_gene: TRBJ2-1
len: 16
v_gene: TRBV7-9
d_gene: TRBD2
CDR3nt: TGTGCCAGCAGCCGCTTTGGAGAGCGGGAGGTGGATGAGCAGTTCTTC
CDR3aa: CASSRFGEREVDEQFF

abundance: -
j_gene: TRBJ2-1
len: 15
v_gene: TRBV18
d_gene: TRBD2
CDR3nt: TGTGCCAGCTCGCGGGGACTAGGGGGATACAATGAGCAGTTCTTC
CDR3aa: CASSRGLGGYNEQFF

abundance: -
j_gene: TRBJ2-1
len: 16
v_gene: TRBV27
d_gene: TRBD2
CDR3nt: TGTGCCAGCAGTCAAAGGACTAGCGGGGGGATAAATGAGCAGTTCTTC
CDR3aa: CASSQRTSGGINEQFF

abundance: -
j_gene: TRBJ2-1
len: 16
v_gene: TRBV18
d_gene: TRBD2
CDR3nt: TGTGCCAGCTCATCCTTTGTAGCGGGGGTGTTGAATGAGCAGTTCTTC
CDR3aa: CASSSFVAGVLNEQFF